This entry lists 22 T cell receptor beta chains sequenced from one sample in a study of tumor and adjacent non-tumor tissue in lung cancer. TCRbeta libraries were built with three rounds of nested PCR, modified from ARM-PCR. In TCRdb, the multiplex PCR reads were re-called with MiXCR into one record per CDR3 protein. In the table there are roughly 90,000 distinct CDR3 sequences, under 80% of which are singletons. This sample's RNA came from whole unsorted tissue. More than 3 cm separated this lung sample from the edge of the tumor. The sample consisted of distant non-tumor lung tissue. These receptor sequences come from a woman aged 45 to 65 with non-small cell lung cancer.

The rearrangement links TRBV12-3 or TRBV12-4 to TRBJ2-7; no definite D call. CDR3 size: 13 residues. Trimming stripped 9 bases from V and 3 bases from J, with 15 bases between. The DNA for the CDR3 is TGTGCCAGTGGAGCCCACGACCACTACGAGCAGTACTTC. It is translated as CASGAHDHYEQYF.

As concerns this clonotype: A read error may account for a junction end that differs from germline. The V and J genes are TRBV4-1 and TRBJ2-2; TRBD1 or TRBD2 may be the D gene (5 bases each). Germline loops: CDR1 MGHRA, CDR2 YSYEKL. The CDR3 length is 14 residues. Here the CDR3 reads CASSQDRGHGVLFF. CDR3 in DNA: TGCGCCAGCAGCCAGGATAGGGGTCACGGGGTGCTGTTTTTT.

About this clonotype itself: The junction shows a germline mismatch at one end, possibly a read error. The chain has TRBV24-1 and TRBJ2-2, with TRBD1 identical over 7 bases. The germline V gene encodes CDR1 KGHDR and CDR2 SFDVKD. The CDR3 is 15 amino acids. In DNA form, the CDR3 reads TGTGTCACCGGAGAACAGGGGAGTGGCACGGAGGAGCTGTTTTTT. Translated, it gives CVTGEQGSGTEELFF.

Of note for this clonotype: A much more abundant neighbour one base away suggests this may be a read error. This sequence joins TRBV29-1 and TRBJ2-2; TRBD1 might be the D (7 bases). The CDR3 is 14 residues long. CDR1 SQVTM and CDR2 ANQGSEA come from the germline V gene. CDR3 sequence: CNVMNRGAGGELFF. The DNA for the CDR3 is TGCAACGTCATGAACAGGGGAGCGGGCGGGGAGCTGTTTTTT.

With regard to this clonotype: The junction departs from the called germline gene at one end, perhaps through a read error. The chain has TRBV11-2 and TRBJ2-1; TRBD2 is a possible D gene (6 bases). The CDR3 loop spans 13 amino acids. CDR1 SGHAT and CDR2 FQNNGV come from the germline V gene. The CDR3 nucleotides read TGCAGCACCGTTAGCGGTATCTACAATGAGCAGTTCTTC. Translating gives CSTVSGIYNEQFF.

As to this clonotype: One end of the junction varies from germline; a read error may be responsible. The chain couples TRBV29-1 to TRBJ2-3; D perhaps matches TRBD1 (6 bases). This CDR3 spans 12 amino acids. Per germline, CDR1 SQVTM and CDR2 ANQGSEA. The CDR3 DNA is TGCAGCGTTCCGGCGCAGACAGGTACGCAGTATTTT. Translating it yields CSVPAQTGTQYF.

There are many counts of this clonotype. The CDR3 spells CAISETGLLYEQYF. In DNA form, the CDR3 reads TGTGCCATCAGTGAAACGGGACTTCTCTACGAGCAGTACTTC. The J gene is TRBJ2-7, the V gene TRBV10-3; perhaps TRBD2 as D (6 bases). The CDR3 is 14 residues long. CDR1 is ENHRY, CDR2 SYGVKD, per germline. V was cut by 3 bases and J by 3 bases, with 12 bases left in between.

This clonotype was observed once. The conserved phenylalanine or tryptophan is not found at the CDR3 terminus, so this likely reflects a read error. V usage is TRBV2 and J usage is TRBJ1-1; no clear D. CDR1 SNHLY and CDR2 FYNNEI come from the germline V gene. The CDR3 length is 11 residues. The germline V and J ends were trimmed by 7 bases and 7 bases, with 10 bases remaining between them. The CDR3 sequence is CASMIAIEAFI. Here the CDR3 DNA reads TGTGCCAGCATGATCGCGATTGAAGCTTTCATT.

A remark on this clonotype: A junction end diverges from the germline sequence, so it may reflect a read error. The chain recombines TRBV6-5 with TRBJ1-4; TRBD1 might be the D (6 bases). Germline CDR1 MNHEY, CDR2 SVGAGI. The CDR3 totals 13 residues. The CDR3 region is CVSGGKGGEKLFF. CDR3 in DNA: TGTGTCAGCGGAGGGAAAGGGGGAGAAAAACTGTTTTTT.

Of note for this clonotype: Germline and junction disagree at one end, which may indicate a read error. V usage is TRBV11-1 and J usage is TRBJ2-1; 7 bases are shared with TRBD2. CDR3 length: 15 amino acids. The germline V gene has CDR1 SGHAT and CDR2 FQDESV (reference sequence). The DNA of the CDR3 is TGTGCCAGTAGCTTAGCGGGTATCGGGAGTCATGAGCAGTTCTTC. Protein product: CASSLAGIGSHEQFF.

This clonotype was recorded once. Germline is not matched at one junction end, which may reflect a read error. CDR3 DNA sequence: TGCGCCAGCAGTCCGATAAGTTTCTACAAGCAGTACTTC. Translating gives CASSPISFYKQYF. This chain joins TRBV5-1 and TRBJ2-7; no reliable D call. Per germline, CDR1 SGHRS and CDR2 YFSETQ. The CDR3 is 13 residues long.

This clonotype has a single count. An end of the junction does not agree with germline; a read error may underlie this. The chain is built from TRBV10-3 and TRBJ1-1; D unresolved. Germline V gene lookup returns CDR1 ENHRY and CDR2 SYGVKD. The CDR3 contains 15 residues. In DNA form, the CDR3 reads TGCGCCATCAGTGAGTCGTCCAGTGAGAACACTGAAGCTTTCTTT. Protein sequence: CAISESSSENTEAFF.

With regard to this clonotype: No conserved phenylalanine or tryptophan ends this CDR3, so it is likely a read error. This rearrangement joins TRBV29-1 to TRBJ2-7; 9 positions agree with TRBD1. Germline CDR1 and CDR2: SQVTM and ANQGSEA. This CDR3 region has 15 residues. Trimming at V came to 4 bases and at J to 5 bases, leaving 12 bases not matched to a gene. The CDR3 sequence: CSVVLSDRGSNEQYI. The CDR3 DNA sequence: TGCAGCGTTGTACTGTCGGACAGGGGATCCAACGAGCAGTACATC.

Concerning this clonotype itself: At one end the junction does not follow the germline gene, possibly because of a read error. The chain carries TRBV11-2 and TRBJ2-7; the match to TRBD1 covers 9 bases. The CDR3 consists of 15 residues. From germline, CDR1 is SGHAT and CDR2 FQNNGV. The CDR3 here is CGGSTGTGRTYEQYF. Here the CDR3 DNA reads TGTGGCGGCAGCACCGGGACAGGGCGCACCTACGAACAGTACTTC. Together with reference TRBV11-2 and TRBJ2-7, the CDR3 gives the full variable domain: EAGVAQSPRYKIIEKRQSVAFWCNPISGHATLYWYQQILGQGPKLLIQFQNNGVVDDSQLPKDRFSAERLKGVDSTLKIQPAKLEDSAVYLCGGSTGTGRTYEQYFGPGTRLTVT.

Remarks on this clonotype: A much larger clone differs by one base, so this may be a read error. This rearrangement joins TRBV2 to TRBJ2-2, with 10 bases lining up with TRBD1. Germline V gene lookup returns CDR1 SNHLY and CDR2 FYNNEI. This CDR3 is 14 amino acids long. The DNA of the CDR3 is TGTACCAGCAGTTGGACAGGGGGAACCGGGGAGCTGTTTTTT. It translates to CTSSWTGGTGELFF.

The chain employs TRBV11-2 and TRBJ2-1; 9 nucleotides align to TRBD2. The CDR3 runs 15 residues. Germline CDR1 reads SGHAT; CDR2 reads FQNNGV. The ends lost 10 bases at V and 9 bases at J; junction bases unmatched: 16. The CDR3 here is CANNLEASGMAEQFF. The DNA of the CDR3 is TGTGCCAACAACTTAGAAGCTAGCGGGATGGCTGAGCAGTTCTTC.

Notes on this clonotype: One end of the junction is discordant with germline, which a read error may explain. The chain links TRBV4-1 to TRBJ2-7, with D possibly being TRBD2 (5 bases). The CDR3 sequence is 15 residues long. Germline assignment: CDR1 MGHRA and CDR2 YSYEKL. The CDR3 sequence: CASSQEGSAPYEQYF. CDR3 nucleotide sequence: TGCGCCAGCAGCCAAGAGGGTAGCGCTCCCTACGAGCAGTATTTC.

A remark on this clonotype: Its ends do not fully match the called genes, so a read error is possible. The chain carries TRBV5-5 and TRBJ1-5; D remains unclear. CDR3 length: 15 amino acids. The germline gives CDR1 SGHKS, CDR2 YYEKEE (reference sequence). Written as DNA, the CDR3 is TGTGCCAGCAGAGTTAACCCGGACCGGAATCAGCCCCAACATTTT. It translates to CASRVNPDRNQPQHF.

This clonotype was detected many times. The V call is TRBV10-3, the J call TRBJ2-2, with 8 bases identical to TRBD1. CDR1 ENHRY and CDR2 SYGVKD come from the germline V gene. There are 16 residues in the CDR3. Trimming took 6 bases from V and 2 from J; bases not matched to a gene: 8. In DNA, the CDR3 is TGTGCCATCAGGTCCACAGGGGGTAGTAACACCGGGGAGCTGTTTTTT. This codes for CAIRSTGGSNTGELFF.

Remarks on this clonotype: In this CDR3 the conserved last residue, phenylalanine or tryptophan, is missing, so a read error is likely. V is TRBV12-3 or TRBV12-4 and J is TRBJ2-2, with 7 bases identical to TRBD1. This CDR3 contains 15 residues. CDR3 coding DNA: TGTGCCAGTAGTTTGACAGGGTTGGACATCGGGGAGCTGTTTATT. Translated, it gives CASSLTGLDIGELFI.

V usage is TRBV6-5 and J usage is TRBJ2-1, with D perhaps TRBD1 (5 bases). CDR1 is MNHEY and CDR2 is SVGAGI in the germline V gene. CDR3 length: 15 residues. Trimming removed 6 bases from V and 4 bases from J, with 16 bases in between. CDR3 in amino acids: CASSYSDMIYNEQFF. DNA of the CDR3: TGTGCCAGCAGCTATTCGGACATGATTTACAATGAGCAGTTCTTC.

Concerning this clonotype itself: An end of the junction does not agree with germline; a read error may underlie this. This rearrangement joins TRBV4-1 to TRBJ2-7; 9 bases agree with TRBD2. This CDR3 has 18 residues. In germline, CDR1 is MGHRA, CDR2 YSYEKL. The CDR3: CTSTQESPLVAGVNEQYF. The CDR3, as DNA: TGCACCAGCACCCAAGAATCCCCATTGGTAGCGGGAGTTAACGAGCAGTACTTC.